This T cell receptor (beta chain) appears in the sequencing data of a study of T-cell memory formation after mild COVID-19. Study-wide points: A second wave expanding day 15 to 37 was CD4+-biased; contracting clones were balanced. Most CD4+ clones that shrank were in CM and EM, while CD8+ ones turned up in EMRA. Researchers could not confirm that second-wave clones peaking on day 37 targeted SARS-CoV-2.

This clonotype was counted many times. The antigen is unknown. Via MiXCR, TCRdb re-called the 5' RACE reads, giving one row per CDR3 protein. The sample has 150,000 to 200,000 distinct CDR3 sequences, roughly 31% seen once. The CDR3 sequence is 14 residues long. CDR1 is SGHRS, CDR2 YFSETQ, per germline. V was trimmed by 7 bases and J by 0 bases, leaving 12 bases between them. The chain employs TRBV5-1 and TRBJ2-3, with D perhaps given as TRBD1 or TRBD2 (6 bases each). Sequenced sample: PBMCs or a T cell subset sorted from them (not recorded which). The TCR was taken from an adult woman who had mild COVID-19 (a few samples of this study predate the infection). Cell type and time point are not known. The chain's CDR3 is CASGGTTSTDTQYF. The CDR3 DNA follows: TGCGCCAGCGGCGGGACAACTAGCACAGATACGCAGTATTTT.